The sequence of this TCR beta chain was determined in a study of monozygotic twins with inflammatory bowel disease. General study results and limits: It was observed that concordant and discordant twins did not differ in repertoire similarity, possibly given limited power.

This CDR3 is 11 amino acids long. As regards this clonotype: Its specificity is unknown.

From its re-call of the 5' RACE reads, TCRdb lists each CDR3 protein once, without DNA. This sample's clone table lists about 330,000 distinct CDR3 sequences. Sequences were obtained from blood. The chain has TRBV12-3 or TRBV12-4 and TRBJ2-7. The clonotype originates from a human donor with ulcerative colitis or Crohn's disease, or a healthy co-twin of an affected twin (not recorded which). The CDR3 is CASSGYDEQYF.